This TCR beta chain was retrieved from a study of persistence of HIV-infected CD4 T cells. This clone was picked up a small number of times. The antigen remains unidentified. The immunoSEQ assay was version 4, run in survey mode. Using immunoSEQ multiplex PCR, the repertoire was profiled, and TCRdb retains in-frame clones only, with some absent. This table holds about 30,000 clones, around 70% found once. Cells were stimulated with overlapping HIV-1 Gag 15-mer peptides. Sorting selected CD4+ T cells upregulating both CD40 ligand and CD69. These HIV-1-infected adults initiated suppressive ART in chronic infection. CD4+ T cell counts exceeded 400 cells/uL; CMV serology was positive. V gave up 2 bases and J gave up 3 bases; unmatched junction bases: 8. The CDR3 runs 17 residues. CDR1 SGDLS and CDR2 YYNGEE come from the germline V gene.

This receptor was obtained from an adult man with HIV who was CMV-seropositive. The chain couples TRBV9 to TRBJ1-1; TRBD1 agrees at 12 bases. The specimen comprised CD4+ T cells sorted from PBMCs after approximately 19-hour stimulation, sampled from a patient who received antiretroviral therapy. The chain's CDR3 is CASSVSGTGGFYTEAFF. In DNA form, the CDR3 reads TGTGCCAGCAGCGTCTCCGGGACAGGGGGCTTCTACACTGAAGCTTTCTTT.